This TCR beta chain is drawn from a study of technical replicates of blood from a handful of donors. CDR1 and CDR2 (germline): SEHNR, FQNEAQ (reference sequence). The CDR3 has 15 amino acids. V lost 0 bases to trimming and J lost 4 bases; unmatched junction nucleotides: 4. Measured with immunoSEQ multiplex PCR; TCRdb has only the in-frame clones, and not every one. The sample lists under 95,000 clones, over 90% occurring once. The source is a human donor in good health. The chain combines TRBV7-9 with TRBJ1-2; TRBD1 matches at 8 bases. The sequencing sample was made of T cells isolated from PBMCs. The CDR3 coding sequence is TGTGCCAGCAGCTTAGCTCTGGGGACAGGCTATGGCTACACCTTC. This translates into CASSLALGTGYGYTF.